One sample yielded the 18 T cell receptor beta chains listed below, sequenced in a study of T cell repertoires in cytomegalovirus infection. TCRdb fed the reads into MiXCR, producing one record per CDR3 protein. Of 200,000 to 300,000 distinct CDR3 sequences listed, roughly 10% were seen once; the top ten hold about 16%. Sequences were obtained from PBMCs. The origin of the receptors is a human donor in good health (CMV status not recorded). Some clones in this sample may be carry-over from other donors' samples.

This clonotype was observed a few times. CDR3 DNA: TGTGCCAGCAGCTTAGGACTCCGACGAAATCAGCCCCAGCATTTT. Encoded protein: CASSLGLRRNQPQHF. The chain links TRBV5-6 to TRBJ1-5; D unresolved. Germline CDR1 reads SGHDT; CDR2 reads YYEEEE. The CDR3 is 15 amino acids. V shed 2 bases and J shed 4 bases, with 13 bases lying between them.

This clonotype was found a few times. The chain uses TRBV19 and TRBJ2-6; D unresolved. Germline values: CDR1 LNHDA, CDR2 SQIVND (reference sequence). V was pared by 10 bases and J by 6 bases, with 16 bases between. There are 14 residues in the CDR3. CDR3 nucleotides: TGTGCCACCTCGAAAGCGCGATCGGCCAACGTCCTGACTTTC. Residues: CATSKARSANVLTF.

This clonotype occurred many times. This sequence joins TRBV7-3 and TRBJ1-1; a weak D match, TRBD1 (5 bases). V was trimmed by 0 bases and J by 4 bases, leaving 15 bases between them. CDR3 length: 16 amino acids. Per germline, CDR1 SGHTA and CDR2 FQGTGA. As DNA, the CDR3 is TGTGCCAGCAGCTTAACGGGGCAGGTTGGGAGCACTGAAGCTTTCTTT. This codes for CASSLTGQVGSTEAFF.

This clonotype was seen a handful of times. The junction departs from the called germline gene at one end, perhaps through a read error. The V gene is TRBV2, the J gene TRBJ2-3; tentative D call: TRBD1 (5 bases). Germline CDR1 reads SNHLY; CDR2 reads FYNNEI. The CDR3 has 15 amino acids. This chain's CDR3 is CASSQAPGMTDTQYF. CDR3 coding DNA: TGTGCCAGCAGTCAAGCTCCAGGGATGACAGATACGCAGTATTTT.

The CDR3 region has the DNA TGCGCCAGCAGCTCACAGGGGACTGAGCAGTTCTTC. Residues: CASSSQGTEQFF. The gene calls are TRBV5-1 and TRBJ2-1; the match to TRBD1 covers 7 bases. Germline V gene lookup returns CDR1 SGHRS and CDR2 YFSETQ. This CDR3 has 12 residues. Trimming removed 3 bases from V and 9 bases from J; junction bases left unmatched: 3.

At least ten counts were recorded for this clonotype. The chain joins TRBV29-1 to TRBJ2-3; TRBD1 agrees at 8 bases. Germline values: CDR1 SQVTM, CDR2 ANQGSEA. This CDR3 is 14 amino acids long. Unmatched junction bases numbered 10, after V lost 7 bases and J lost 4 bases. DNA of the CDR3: TGCAGCGCCAGACCCCGGACAGGGCCAGATACGCAGTATTTT. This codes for CSARPRTGPDTQYF.

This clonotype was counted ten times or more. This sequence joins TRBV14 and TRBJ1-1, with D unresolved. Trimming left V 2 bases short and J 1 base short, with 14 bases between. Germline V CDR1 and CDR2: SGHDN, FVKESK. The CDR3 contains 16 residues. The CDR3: CASSQWAARGNTEAFF. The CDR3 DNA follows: TGTGCCAGCAGCCAATGGGCAGCCCGGGGGAACACTGAAGCTTTCTTT.

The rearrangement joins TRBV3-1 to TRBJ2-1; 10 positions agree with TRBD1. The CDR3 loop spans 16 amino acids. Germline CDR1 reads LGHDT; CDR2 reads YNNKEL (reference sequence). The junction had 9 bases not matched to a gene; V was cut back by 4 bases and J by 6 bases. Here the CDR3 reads CASSPAGTGVTNEQFF. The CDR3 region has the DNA TGTGCCAGCAGCCCAGCCGGGACAGGGGTTACCAATGAGCAGTTCTTC.

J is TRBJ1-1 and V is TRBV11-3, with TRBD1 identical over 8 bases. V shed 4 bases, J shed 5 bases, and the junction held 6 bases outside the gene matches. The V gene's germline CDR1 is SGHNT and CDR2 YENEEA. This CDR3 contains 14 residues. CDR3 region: CASSSRQGITEAFF. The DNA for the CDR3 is TGTGCCAGCAGCTCTCGACAGGGGATTACTGAAGCTTTCTTT.

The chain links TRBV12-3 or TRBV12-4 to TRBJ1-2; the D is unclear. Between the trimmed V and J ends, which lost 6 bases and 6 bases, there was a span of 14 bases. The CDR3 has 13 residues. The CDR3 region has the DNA TGTGCCAGCAGCCGACGGGCTGGGGATGGCTACACCTTC. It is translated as CASSRRAGDGYTF.

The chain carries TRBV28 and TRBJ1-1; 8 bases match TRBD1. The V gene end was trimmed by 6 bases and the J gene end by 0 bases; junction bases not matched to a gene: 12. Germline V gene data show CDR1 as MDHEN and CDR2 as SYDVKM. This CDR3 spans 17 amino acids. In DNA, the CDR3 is TGTGCCAGCAGCCTCCGGACAGGGCTTAGGGTGAACACTGAAGCTTTCTTT. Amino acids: CASSLRTGLRVNTEAFF.

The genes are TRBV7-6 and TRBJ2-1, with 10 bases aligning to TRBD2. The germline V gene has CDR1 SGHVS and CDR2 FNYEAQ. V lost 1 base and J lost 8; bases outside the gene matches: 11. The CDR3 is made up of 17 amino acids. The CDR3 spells CASSLGVAGGILDEQFF. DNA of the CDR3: TGTGCCAGCAGCTTAGGGGTAGCGGGGGGTATCTTGGATGAGCAGTTCTTC. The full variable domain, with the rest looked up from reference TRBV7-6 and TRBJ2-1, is GAGVSQSPRYKVTKRGQDVALRCDPISGHVSLYWYRQALGQGPEFLTYFNYEAQQDKSGLPNDRFSAERPEGSISTLTIQRTEQRDSAMYRCASSLGVAGGILDEQFFGPGTRLTVL.

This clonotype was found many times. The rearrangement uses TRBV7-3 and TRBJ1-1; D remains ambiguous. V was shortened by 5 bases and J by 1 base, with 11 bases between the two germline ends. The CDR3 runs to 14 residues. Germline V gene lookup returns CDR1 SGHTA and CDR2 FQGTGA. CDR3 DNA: TGTGCCAGCAGCGCGGGTGTGGGGAACACTGAAGCTTTCTTT. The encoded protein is CASSAGVGNTEAFF.

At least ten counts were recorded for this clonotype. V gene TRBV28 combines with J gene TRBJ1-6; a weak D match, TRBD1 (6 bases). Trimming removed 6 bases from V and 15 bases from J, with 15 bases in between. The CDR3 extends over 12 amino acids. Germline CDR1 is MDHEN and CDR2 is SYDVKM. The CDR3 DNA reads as TGTGCCAGCAGCCCGAGGGACAAGAACCTCCACTTT. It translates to CASSPRDKNLHF.

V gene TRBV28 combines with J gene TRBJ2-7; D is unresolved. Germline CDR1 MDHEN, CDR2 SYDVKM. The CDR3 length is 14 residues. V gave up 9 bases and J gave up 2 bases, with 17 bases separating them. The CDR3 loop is CASQPRTSTYEQYF. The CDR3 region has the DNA TGTGCCAGTCAACCACGGACCAGCACCTACGAGCAGTACTTC. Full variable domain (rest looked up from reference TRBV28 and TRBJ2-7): DVKVTQSSRYLVKRTGEKVFLECVQDMDHENMFWYRQDPGLGLRLIYFSYDVKMKEKGDIPEGYSVSREKKERFSLILESASTNQTSMYLCASQPRTSTYEQYFGPGTRLTVT.

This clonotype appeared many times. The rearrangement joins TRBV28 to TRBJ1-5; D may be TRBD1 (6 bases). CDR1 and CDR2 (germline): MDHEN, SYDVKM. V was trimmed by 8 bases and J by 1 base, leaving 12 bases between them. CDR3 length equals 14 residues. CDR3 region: CASLGGTSNQPQHF. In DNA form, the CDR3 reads TGTGCCAGCCTAGGGGGTACGAGCAATCAGCCCCAGCATTTT.

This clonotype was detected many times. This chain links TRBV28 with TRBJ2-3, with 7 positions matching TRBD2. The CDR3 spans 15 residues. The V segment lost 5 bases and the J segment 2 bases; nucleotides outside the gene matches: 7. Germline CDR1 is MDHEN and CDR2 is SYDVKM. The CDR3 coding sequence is TGTGCCAGCAGTCCCTCTACTAGCGCCACAGATACGCAGTATTTT. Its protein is CASSPSTSATDTQYF.

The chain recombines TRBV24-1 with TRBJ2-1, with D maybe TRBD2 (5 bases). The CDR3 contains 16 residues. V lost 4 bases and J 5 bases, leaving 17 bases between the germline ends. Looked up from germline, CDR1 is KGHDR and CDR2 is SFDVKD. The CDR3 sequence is CATSDAAEARDNEQFF. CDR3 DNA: TGTGCCACCAGTGACGCAGCAGAAGCGAGGGACAATGAGCAGTTCTTC.